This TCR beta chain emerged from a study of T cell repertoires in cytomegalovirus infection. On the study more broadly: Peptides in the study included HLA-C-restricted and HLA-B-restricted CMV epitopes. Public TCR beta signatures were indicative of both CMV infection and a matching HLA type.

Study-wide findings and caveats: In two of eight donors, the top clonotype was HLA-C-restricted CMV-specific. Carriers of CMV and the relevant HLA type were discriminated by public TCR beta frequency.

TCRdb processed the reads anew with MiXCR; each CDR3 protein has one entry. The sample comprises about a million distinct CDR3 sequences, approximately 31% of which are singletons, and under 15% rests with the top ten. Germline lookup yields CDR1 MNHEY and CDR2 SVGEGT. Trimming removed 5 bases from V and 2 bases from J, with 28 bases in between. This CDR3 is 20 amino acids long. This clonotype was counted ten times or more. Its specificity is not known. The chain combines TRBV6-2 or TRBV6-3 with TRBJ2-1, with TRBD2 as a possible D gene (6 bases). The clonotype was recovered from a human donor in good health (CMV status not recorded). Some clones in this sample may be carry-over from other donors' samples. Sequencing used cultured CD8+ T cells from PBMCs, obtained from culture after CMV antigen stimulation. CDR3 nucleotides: TGTGCCAGCAGTCCTCACAGGACTATACGCCACAAGCTAGCCTACAATGAGCAGTTCTTC. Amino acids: CASSPHRTIRHKLAYNEQFF.